The clone carrying this T cell receptor beta chain was detected a few times. The data originate from a study of CDR3 diversity in severe acne. TCRdb used MiXCR to reprocess the PCR reads, holding one entry per CDR3 protein. The sample has some 84,000 distinct CDR3 sequences; under 60% are singletons. Trimming stripped 7 bases from V and 3 bases from J, with 8 bases between. Germline V gene data show CDR1 as KGHDR and CDR2 as SFDVKD. The CDR3 loop spans 12 amino acids. This receptor was identified in a male donor in good health, without acne. Sequenced: blood. The V call is TRBV24-1, the J call TRBJ1-2; no reliable D call. The CDR3 DNA follows: TGTGCCACCAGCTACCTGGACTATGGCTACACCTTC. Encoded protein: CATSYLDYGYTF.